The 14 T cell receptor beta chains below come from one sample, sequenced in a study of shared clonotypes between healthy human individuals. Measured with immunoSEQ multiplex PCR; TCRdb has only the in-frame clones, and not every one. The sample consists of more than 1.2 million clones, around 98.5% of them appearing once. The sample comprised naive CD4+ T cells sorted from blood. Subset reported: CD45RA+ positively selected. The receptors stem from a man aged 25-40 years in good health.

The chain links TRBV28 to TRBJ2-7; TRBD1 matches 7 bases. Germline V gene sequence: CDR1 MDHEN, CDR2 SYDVKM. With 7 bases clipped from V and 3 bases from J, the junction kept 9 bases outside the gene matches. The CDR3 loop spans 14 amino acids. The CDR3 loop reads CASNRGRFHYEQYF. CDR3 DNA: TGTGCCAGCAACAGGGGTAGGTTTCACTACGAGCAGTACTTC.

As regards this clone: The same CDR3 arises from other DNA sequences in this sample as well. The V and J genes are TRBV5-1 and TRBJ2-3; D is ambiguous. V lost 4 bases and J 6 bases, leaving 9 bases between the germline ends. Looked up from germline, CDR1 is SGHRS and CDR2 is YFSETQ. The CDR3 extends over 12 amino acids. This CDR3 is CASSLSTDTQYF. The DNA of the CDR3 is TGCGCCAGCAGCCTCAGTACGGATACGCAGTATTTT.

The chain links TRBV6-1 to TRBJ1-2, with no clear D. The CDR3 is 13 residues long. V dropped 2 bases and J dropped 4 bases, with 8 bases sitting between them. Germline V gene lookup returns CDR1 MNHNS and CDR2 SASEGT. The CDR3 nucleotides read TGTGCCAGCAGTGAAAGAGAATCCTATGGCTACACCTTC. Translation: CASSERESYGYTF.

In DNA, the CDR3 is TGTGCCAGTAGTATGGCAGGGAACTATGGCTACACCTTC. Translation gives CASSMAGNYGYTF. The chain has TRBV19 and TRBJ1-2, with D tentatively TRBD1 (5 bases). Germline CDR1 and CDR2: LNHDA and SQIVND (reference sequence). Trimming took 3 bases from V and 2 from J, leaving 7 bases between them. The CDR3 extends over 13 amino acids.

In nucleotides, the CDR3 is TGTGCCAGCAGCTTGGGCCGCGGGGGGACTCAAAACATTCAGTACTTC. Its protein is CASSLGRGGTQNIQYF. This chain joins TRBV5-8 and TRBJ2-4, with 8 bases lining up with TRBD2. Germline V lookup: CDR1 SGHTS, CDR2 YDEGEE. V dropped 0 bases and J dropped 5; count of bases not matched to a gene: 7. The CDR3 runs 16 residues.

The V gene is TRBV12-2, the J gene TRBJ2-7. TRBV12-2 corresponds to a pseudogene. CDR3 size: 13 residues. In DNA, the CDR3 is TGTGCAAGTCGGGCGGAGGGGGCCTACGAGCAGTACTTC. It yields the protein CASRAEGAYEQYF.

The chain combines TRBV2 with TRBJ2-7, with D possibly called TRBD1 or TRBD2 (5 bases each). Trimming cost V 7 bases and J 3 bases, with 10 bases left between them. Germline CDR1 SNHLY, CDR2 FYNNEI. The length of the CDR3 is 12 residues. The CDR3 loop is CASKGEHYEQYF. CDR3 DNA sequence: TGTGCCAGCAAAGGGGAGCACTACGAGCAGTACTTC.

This sequence joins TRBV7-8 and TRBJ2-7; TRBD1 or TRBD2 may be the D gene (5 bases each). V lost 5 bases and J lost 1, with 21 bases in between. In germline, CDR1 is SGHVS, CDR2 FQNEAQ. The CDR3 has 17 amino acids. The CDR3: CASSKRASVEGSYEQYF. In DNA, the CDR3 is TGTGCCAGCAGCAAGAGAGCGTCAGTAGAGGGGTCCTACGAGCAGTACTTC.

On this clone itself: Other DNA sequences in this sample translate to the same CDR3. This chain connects TRBV18 to TRBJ2-7; the D gene could be TRBD1 or TRBD2 (5 bases each). Looked up from germline, CDR1 is KGHSH and CDR2 is LQKENI. This CDR3 has 12 amino acids. V lost 0 bases and J 6 bases, leaving 6 bases between the germline ends. CDR3 DNA sequence: TGTGCCAGCTCACCACCGGGACGCGAGCAGTACTTC. It translates to CASSPPGREQYF.

CDR3 sequence (DNA): TGTGCCAGCAGCTTAGACAGGGTGCAAAACATTCAGTACTTC. The encoded protein is CASSLDRVQNIQYF. The chain carries TRBV7-8 and TRBJ2-4; a possible D gene is TRBD1 (6 bases). Germline lookup yields CDR1 SGHVS and CDR2 FQNEAQ. Deletions cut 1 base from V and 5 bases from J, with 9 bases between. This CDR3 contains 14 residues. Filled out from reference TRBV7-8 and TRBJ2-4, the complete variable domain reads GAGVSQSPRYKVAKRGQDVALRCDPISGHVSLFWYQQALGQGPEFLTYFQNEAQLDKSGLPSDRFFAERPEGSVSTLKIQRTQQEDSAVYLCASSLDRVQNIQYFGAGTRLSVL.

V usage is TRBV7-9 and J usage is TRBJ1-2; 9 bases are shared with TRBD1. The V gene end was trimmed by 7 bases and the J gene end by 2 bases; junction bases not matched to a gene: 17. The germline V gene encodes CDR1 SEHNR and CDR2 FQNEAQ (reference sequence). The length of the CDR3 is 18 residues. CDR3 region: CASTRSRDRAYRNYGYTF. CDR3 nucleotides: TGTGCCAGCACCAGGTCCCGGGACAGGGCCTATAGGAACTATGGCTACACCTTC.

The rearrangement joins TRBV11-2 to TRBJ1-1, with a weak D call TRBD1 (5 bases). The CDR3 consists of 12 residues. The V end lost 1 base, the J end lost 11 bases, and 11 bases lay between the germline ends. Per the germline V gene, CDR1 is SGHAT and CDR2 is FQNNGV. The CDR3 sequence: CASSLVFREAFF. In nucleotides, the CDR3 is TGTGCCAGCAGCTTAGTGTTCAGGGAGGCTTTCTTT.

This clone occurred once. The chain uses TRBV5-1 and TRBJ2-5, with a possible D match to TRBD2 (6 bases). The CDR3 covers 15 residues. Trimming cost V 4 bases and J 2 bases, with 15 bases left between them. Germline V gene lookup returns CDR1 SGHRS and CDR2 YFSETQ. CDR3 DNA sequence: TGCGCCAGCAGCCCGCCGGGACTCACGCAAGAGACCCAGTACTTC. This sequence encodes CASSPPGLTQETQYF.

This clone was seen a single time. This chain links TRBV5-1 with TRBJ2-7; tentative D call: TRBD1 (5 bases). V was clipped by 0 bases and J by 7 bases, with 14 bases between them. CDR1 SGHRS and CDR2 YFSETQ come from the germline V gene. The CDR3 spans 14 residues. CDR3 nucleotides: TGCGCCAGCAGCTTGGCCTTAGGGGCTGGGGAGCAGTACTTC. It is translated as CASSLALGAGEQYF.